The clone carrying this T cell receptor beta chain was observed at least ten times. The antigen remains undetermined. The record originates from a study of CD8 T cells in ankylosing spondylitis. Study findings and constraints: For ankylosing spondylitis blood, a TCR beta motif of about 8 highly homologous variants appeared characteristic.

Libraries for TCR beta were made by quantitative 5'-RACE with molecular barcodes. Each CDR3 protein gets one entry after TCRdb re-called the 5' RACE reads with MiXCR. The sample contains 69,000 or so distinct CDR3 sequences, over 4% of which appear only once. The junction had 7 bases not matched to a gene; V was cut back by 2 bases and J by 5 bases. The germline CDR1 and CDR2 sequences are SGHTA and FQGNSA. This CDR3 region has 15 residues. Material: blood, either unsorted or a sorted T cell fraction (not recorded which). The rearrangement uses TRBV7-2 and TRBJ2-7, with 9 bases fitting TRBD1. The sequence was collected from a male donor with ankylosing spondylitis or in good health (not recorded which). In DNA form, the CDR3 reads TGTGCCAGCAGCTTACTGGGACAGGGTAACGACGAGCAGTACTTC. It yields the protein CASSLLGQGNDEQYF.